Sequencing of this TCR beta chain was carried out in a study of T cell responses to AZD1222 COVID-19 vaccine. Study-wide findings and caveats: White British donors predominated, females outnumbered males, and clonal diversity was possibly underestimated. The study sampled repertoires only after the peak T cell response. Seropositive at baseline were only a handful of AZD1222 recipients. Regions left unmutated in variants are reportedly the target of nearly half of spike-specific TCRs.

Of note for this clone: Its specificity is not known.

After removal of 0 bases from V and 7 bases from J, the junction contained 5 bases not matched to a gene. CDR3 length equals 16 residues. In germline, CDR1 is SGHTA, CDR2 FQGNSA. Method: immunoSEQ multiplex PCR; TCRdb's copy keeps in-frame clones and lacks some. The sample contains 130,000 or so clones, roughly 93% of which appear only once. The source material was peripheral blood, sampled on day 0 of AZD1222 vaccination. The TCR comes from an adult in good health. The V call is TRBV7-2, the J call TRBJ2-1, with 11 bases that match TRBD2. The CDR3 DNA reads as TGTGCCAGCAGCTTAGCGGCTAGCGGGAGGAGAAATGAGCAGTTCTTC. It is translated as CASSLAASGRRNEQFF.